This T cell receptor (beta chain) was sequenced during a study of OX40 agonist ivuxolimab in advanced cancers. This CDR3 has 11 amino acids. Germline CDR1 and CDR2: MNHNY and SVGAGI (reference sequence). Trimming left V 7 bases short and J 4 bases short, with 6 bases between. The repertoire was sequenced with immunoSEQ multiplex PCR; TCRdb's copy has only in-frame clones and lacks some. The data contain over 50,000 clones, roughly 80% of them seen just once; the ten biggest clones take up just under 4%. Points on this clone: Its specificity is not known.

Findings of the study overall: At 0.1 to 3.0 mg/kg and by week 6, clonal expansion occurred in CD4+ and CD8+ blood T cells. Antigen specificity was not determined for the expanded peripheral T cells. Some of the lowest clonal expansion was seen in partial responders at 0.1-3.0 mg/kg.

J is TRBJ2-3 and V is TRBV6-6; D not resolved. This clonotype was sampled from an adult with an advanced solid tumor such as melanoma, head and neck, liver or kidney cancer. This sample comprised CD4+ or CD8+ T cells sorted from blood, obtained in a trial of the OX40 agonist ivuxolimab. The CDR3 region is CASKGPDTQYF. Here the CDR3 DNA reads TGTGCCAGCAAAGGGCCAGATACGCAGTATTTT.